This TCR beta chain comes out of a study of CD8 T cells in ankylosing spondylitis. Whole-study findings and limits: Disease-linked clones were reportedly significantly enriched in matched ankylosing spondylitis synovial fluid.

TCRdb used MiXCR to reprocess the 5' RACE reads, holding one entry per CDR3 protein. The sample includes 150,000 to 200,000 distinct CDR3 sequences, 11% seen only once; the top ten take roughly 28%. J gave up 7 bases and V 0 bases, and 3 bases lay outside the gene matches. CDR1 and CDR2 from the germline V gene are SGHRS and YFSETQ. CDR3 length equals 15 residues. In this sample, this clonotype turned up many times. The antigen remains unidentified. The rearrangement uses TRBV5-1 and TRBJ2-1, with 11 bases matching TRBD2. The receptor comes from a male donor with ankylosing spondylitis or in good health (not recorded which). The specimen sequenced was blood, either unsorted or a sorted T cell fraction (not recorded which). The CDR3: CASSLASGGSNEQFF. Written as DNA, the CDR3 is TGCGCCAGCAGCTTGGCTAGCGGGGGGTCGAATGAGCAGTTCTTC.